Sequencing of this T cell receptor beta chain was carried out in a study of cytomegalovirus exposure and HLA in healthy donors. Study conclusions and caveats: Reports described diagnosis of cytomegalovirus status by the classifier as highly specific and sensitive. The presence/absence work took it that sequencing depth was about the same across donors. Later analysis revealed greater clonal expansion in HLA-associated TCR beta chains than in equally common others.

Concerning this clone: Its antigen is still unknown.

In the PCR, 60 Vbeta and 13 Jbeta primers were used. Assay used: immunoSEQ multiplex PCR; TCRdb lists only in-frame clones, some missing. This sample yields roughly 180,000 clones, of which around four fifths are seen a single time; 1.3% belongs to the top ten. CDR3 length: 15 amino acids. Germline-derived CDR1 and CDR2 are SNHLY and FYNNEI. V dropped 4 bases and J dropped 0; count of bases not matched to a gene: 2. The sample consisted of PBMCs. This TCR was recovered from a man aged 25-45 years in good health and CMV-seronegative. This chain links TRBV2 with TRBJ2-2, with 7 bases that match TRBD1. The CDR3 is CASSGQGANTGELFF. The CDR3 nucleotides are TGTGCCAGCAGTGGACAGGGAGCGAACACCGGGGAGCTGTTTTTT.